The 21 T cell receptor beta chains listed next were all sequenced from one sample in a study of beta chain features in type 1 diabetes (dated by TCRdb to 2017 to 2018). Results the study describes overall, beyond this receptor: Type 1 diabetes patients showed a moderate but significant shortening of TCRB CDR3 length in all four CD4+ subsets.

Library method: the immunoSEQ multiplex PCR assay. The entire isolated RNA was reverse transcribed using the High Capacity cDNA Reverse Transcription Kit, and thus expressed TCRB transcripts were sequenced. TCRdb provides this immuneACCESS table in a form limited to in-frame rearrangements. Some clones are lacking; in checked studies, under half of them reflect an unresolved V gene, and why the rest are absent is not known. Here the sample has 600,000 to 700,000 clones; around 12% occur a single time. In total, the top ten clones hold more than 0.1% of the sample. The antigens of these receptors remain unknown. The sequenced sample was naive CD4+ T cells from blood. The cell subset or site tag for this specimen amounts to: true naive CD4+ T cells. All receptors come from a man aged 30-40 years with type 1 diabetes.

The chain combines TRBV28 with TRBJ1-5, with D perhaps TRBD1 (6 bases). Deletions cut 8 bases from V and 4 bases from J, with 15 bases between. The CDR3 has 14 residues. From germline, CDR1 is MDHEN and CDR2 SYDVKM. This CDR3 reads CASASGAQNQPQHF. The DNA for the CDR3 is TGTGCCAGCGCGTCGGGGGCCCAAAATCAGCCCCAGCATTTT.

A few counts support this clone. Other nucleotide sequences in the sample specify the same CDR3. This sequence joins TRBV28 and TRBJ2-7; D is perhaps TRBD2 (5 bases). CDR1 and CDR2 (germline): MDHEN, SYDVKM. V lost 6 bases and J 4 bases, leaving 10 bases between the germline ends. This CDR3 comprises 12 residues. In DNA form, the CDR3 reads TGTGCCAGCAGCTCCCCGGGGTACGAGCAGTACTTC. Encoded protein: CASSSPGYEQYF.

This clone was detected a few times. V and J are TRBV5-1 and TRBJ2-5; the D gene is possibly TRBD2 (5 bases). Germline-derived CDR1 and CDR2 are SGHRS and YFSETQ. The CDR3 extends over 14 amino acids. V lost 0 bases and J 1 base, leaving 7 bases between the germline ends. In nucleotides, the CDR3 is TGCGCCAGCAGCTTGGCGGGGATCCAAGAGACCCAGTACTTC. Protein product: CASSLAGIQETQYF.

V gene TRBV4-2 combines with J gene TRBJ1-6; 7 bases are a match to TRBD1. The germline gives CDR1 LGHNA, CDR2 YNFKEQ. The CDR3 extends over 17 amino acids. V shed 1 base and J 7 bases; nucleotides not matched to a gene: 10. CDR3 in DNA: TGTGCCAGCAGCCAAGGAAAACAGGGGTCGGTGAATTCACCCCTCCACTTT. Residues: CASSQGKQGSVNSPLHF.

The V and J genes are TRBV7-9 and TRBJ1-1, with D tentatively TRBD1 (5 bases). Trimming removed 1 base at V and 11 bases at J, with 17 bases between. The CDR3 spans 14 residues. Germline CDR1 is SEHNR and CDR2 is FQNEAQ (reference sequence). The CDR3 DNA reads TGTGCCAGCAGCTTAGACGGACATCCAACCCCCGCTTTCTTT. Amino acids: CASSLDGHPTPAFF.

This clone was picked up a small number of times. The gene calls are TRBV19 and TRBJ1-2; D uncertain. Germline assignment: CDR1 LNHDA and CDR2 SQIVND (reference sequence). The CDR3 runs 14 residues. V was trimmed by 5 bases and J by 8 bases, leaving 18 bases between them. CDR3 coding DNA: TGTGCCAGTAGTTCGTCGCTAGGACGACGGGGCTACACCTTC. This gives the protein CASSSSLGRRGYTF.

The chain couples TRBV5-1 to TRBJ1-2; weak D call: TRBD1 (6 bases). CDR1 is SGHRS and CDR2 is YFSETQ in the germline V gene. V lost 4 bases and J lost 2, with 27 bases in between. The CDR3 has 19 residues. The CDR3 sequence: CASSRGSSRGQSHNYGYTF. DNA for the CDR3: TGCGCCAGCAGCCGCGGATCCTCCCGTGGACAGTCGCACAACTATGGCTACACCTTC.

In this sample, this clone turned up a few times. The chain links TRBV30 to TRBJ2-7; the D is unclear. The germline gives CDR1 GTSNPN, CDR2 SVGIG (reference sequence). This CDR3 is built from 13 residues. V was pared by 6 bases and J by 9 bases, with 21 bases between. For the CDR3, the DNA is TGTGCCTGTCCTGAAGGTAACGGTCTGGGGCAGTACTTC. Its protein is CACPEGNGLGQYF.

This clone was seen a few times. This CDR3 is CSAPRGLFQYF. The DNA for the CDR3 is TGCAGTGCTCCCCGGGGTCTCTTCCAGTACTTC. V and J are TRBV20-1 and TRBJ2-7, with D tentatively TRBD2 (5 bases). CDR1 and CDR2 from the germline V gene are DFQATT and SNEGSKA (reference sequence). The CDR3 loop spans 11 amino acids. V lost 5 bases, J lost 10 bases, and 15 bases lay in between.

This clone was counted between two and nine times. This sequence joins TRBV5-1 and TRBJ2-7; possibly TRBD1 for D (6 bases). Trimming took 1 base from V and 2 from J, leaving 13 bases between them. The germline V gene has CDR1 SGHRS and CDR2 YFSETQ. The CDR3 has 15 residues. The CDR3 DNA reads as TGCGCCAGCAGCTTGAACCAACAGGGACCCTACGAGCAGTACTTC. Amino acids: CASSLNQQGPYEQYF.

The chain combines TRBV27 with TRBJ1-2; the match to TRBD1 covers 7 bases. The V segment lost 5 bases and the J segment 4 bases; nucleotides outside the gene matches: 10. The germline gives CDR1 MNHEY, CDR2 SMNVEV (reference sequence). The CDR3 covers 15 residues. As DNA, the CDR3 is TGTGCCAGCAGTCCAGACAGGGTGGGGAGCTATGGCTACACCTTC. Translated, it gives CASSPDRVGSYGYTF.

The genes are TRBV7-9 and TRBJ2-3; 7 nucleotides agree with TRBD2. CDR3 size: 15 residues. Per germline, CDR1 SEHNR and CDR2 FQNEAQ (reference sequence). V lost 2 bases and J lost 4; bases outside the gene matches: 6. The CDR3 nucleotides read TGTGCCAGCAGCTTACGCCAGGGAGGGGCAGATACGCAGTATTTT. Protein sequence: CASSLRQGGADTQYF. Filled out from reference TRBV7-9 and TRBJ2-3, the complete variable domain reads DTGVSQNPRHKITKRGQNVTFRCDPISEHNRLYWYRQTLGQGPEFLTYFQNEAQLEKSRLLSDRFSAERPKGSFSTLEIQRTEQGDSAMYLCASSLRQGGADTQYFGPGTRLTVL.

This chain uses TRBV29-1 with TRBJ1-5; D not resolved. Trimming pared 5 bases from V and 0 bases from J, leaving 11 bases between. The germline gives CDR1 SQVTM, CDR2 ANQGSEA. The CDR3 runs 14 residues. CDR3 region: CSVSSIGSNQPQHF. CDR3 in DNA: TGCAGCGTTTCCTCAATCGGTAGCAATCAGCCCCAGCATTTT.

The V call is TRBV5-1, the J call TRBJ1-1; D is unresolved. Germline CDR1 is SGHRS and CDR2 is YFSETQ. The CDR3 loop spans 15 amino acids. With 0 bases removed from V and 0 bases from J, the gap between germline ends came to 9 bases. CDR3 sequence (DNA): TGCGCCAGCAGCTTGGAACAGACCATGAACACTGAAGCTTTCTTT. Encoded protein: CASSLEQTMNTEAFF.

This clone was observed a handful of times. The V and J genes are TRBV5-1 and TRBJ1-1; maybe TRBD1 (5 bases). CDR1 is SGHRS, CDR2 YFSETQ, per germline. The CDR3 consists of 15 residues. Trimming removed 0 bases at V and 3 bases at J, with 12 bases between. The CDR3 bases are TGCGCCAGCAGCTTGGTGGGAGGGGTGGACACTGAAGCTTTCTTT. It encodes CASSLVGGVDTEAFF.

This rearrangement joins TRBV5-6 to TRBJ2-1; either TRBD1 or TRBD2 may supply D (6 bases each). The CDR3 is 16 amino acids. Germline assignment: CDR1 SGHDT and CDR2 YYEEEE. V lost 8 bases, J lost 2 bases, and 20 bases lay in between. CDR3 in amino acids: CASTGGSGGAYNEQFF. The CDR3 DNA reads as TGTGCCAGTACAGGAGGGTCCGGGGGCGCCTACAATGAGCAGTTCTTC.

The rearrangement links TRBV18 to TRBJ2-1; 13 positions match TRBD2. This CDR3 has 13 residues. The junction had 6 bases not matched to a gene; V was cut back by 4 bases and J by 15 bases. Germline V gene lookup returns CDR1 KGHSH and CDR2 LQKENI. In DNA, the CDR3 is TGTGCCAGCTCACGGACTAGCGGGGGTGTGATGTTCTTC. It translates to CASSRTSGGVMFF.

This clone has just a few counts. The V call is TRBV27, the J call TRBJ1-3; D ambiguous. Trimming removed 0 bases from V and 1 base from J, with 7 bases in between. The germline V gene has CDR1 MNHEY and CDR2 SMNVEV (reference sequence). This CDR3 contains 15 residues. In DNA form, the CDR3 reads TGTGCCAGCAGTTTATCTTGGGTATCTGGAAACACCATATATTTT. Protein product: CASSLSWVSGNTIYF.

The chain joins TRBV5-6 to TRBJ2-1; D gene ambiguous. The length of the CDR3 is 16 residues. Looked up from germline, CDR1 is SGHDT and CDR2 is YYEEEE. The V gene lost 1 base and the J gene lost 3 bases, with 14 bases spanning the gap. The CDR3 sequence is CASSLSSGNGYNEQFF. The CDR3 coding sequence is TGTGCCAGCAGCTTGAGTAGTGGGAACGGCTACAATGAGCAGTTCTTC.

A remark on this clone: Other DNA sequences in the sample encode the same CDR3. The gene calls are TRBV30 and TRBJ1-4; no clear D gene. Germline values: CDR1 GTSNPN, CDR2 SVGIG (reference sequence). V was clipped by 1 base and J by 8 bases, with 11 bases between them. The CDR3 is 13 amino acids. The CDR3 region has the DNA TGTGCCTGGAGTGGGCAAGGGTACGAAAAACTGTTTTTT. Translating it yields CAWSGQGYEKLFF. The full variable domain, its missing parts supplied by reference TRBV30 and TRBJ1-4, is SQTIHQWPATLVQPVGSPLSLECTVEGTSNPNLYWYRQAAGRGLQLLFYSVGIGQISSEVPQNLSASRPQDRQFILSSKKLLLSDSGFYLCAWSGQGYEKLFFGSGTQLSVL.

In the case of this clone: A read error may account for a junction end that differs from germline. This chain connects TRBV7-7 to TRBJ2-3; D may match TRBD1 or TRBD2 (6 bases each). CDR1 and CDR2 from the germline V gene are SSHAT and FNYEAQ (reference sequence). CDR3 length equals 14 residues. The CDR3 DNA reads TGTGCTAGCAACCCTGGGGGGACATCAGATACGCAGTATTTT. Translating gives CASNPGGTSDTQYF.